Here is one TCR beta chain with its context. Its specific antigen is unknown. No per-base quality is available; no much larger clone lies one base away. The record originates from a study of blood T cell repertoires in COVID-19 (dated by TCRdb to 2020 to 2021). Regarding the complete study: Samples from collaborators originated in the United States, Italy and Spain and spanned both the acute and convalescent phases of COVID-19. HLA class I and class II types, where available, came from metadata supplied by the sample provider rather than from assay-based typing. The prospective study material was composed of cDNA or gDNA derived from T cells, B-cell-depleted T cells, or PBMCs. Sample metadata almost always included a de-identified subject ID, COVID-19 status, age in years and sex. The repertoires were released in a freely available public database intended as a resource for research on the immune response to SARS-CoV-2. Samples came from the ongoing ImmuneRACE study (first 160 participants) plus 1,254 subjects from 6 global collaborators. Deeply sampled blood TCRbeta repertoires from subjects exposed to, actively infected with, or recovered from COVID-19 were included in the dataset.

TCRbeta CDR3 regions were amplified from genomic DNA using the immunoSEQ Assay, a bias-controlled multiplex PCR. The authors processed their data as follows. Within the assay, amplification of reference gene primers was used to estimate how many nucleated cells each sample contained. To quantify the absolute abundance of each unique TCRbeta CDR3 rearrangement, sequence reads were collapsed and filtered. Productive Simpson clonality was computed per sample as the square root of Simpson's diversity index over productive rearrangements. TCRdb mirrors the immuneACCESS table, restricted to in-frame sequences. Some clones are absent from its copies; in checked studies, under half trace to an unresolved V gene, and the reason for the others is unknown. V and J calls and clone size are given by that table; D and trimming were obtained from the DNA. The sample table contains fewer than 250,000 clones; only one count was recorded for 89% of them. The top ten clones comprise over 7% of the sample.

Participants in the prospective study were enrolled through a virtual design, were aged about 18 to 90 years, and lived in about two dozen United States geographic areas. Cohort assignment in the prospective study relied on participant-reported clinical history from a screening survey and a study questionnaire. ImmuneRACE Cohort 3 recovered participants were defined by two consecutive negative NP/OP PCR tests, healthcare professional clearance, or symptom resolution. In the prospective study, mobile phlebotomists collected whole blood, serum and a nasopharyngeal or oropharyngeal swab from each participant. Participants in the prospective study had the option to provide additional blood draws and questionnaires over a 2-month period. Before DNA extraction, prospective study blood samples were shipped either frozen or at room temperature. Deletion took 2 bases off V and 3 bases off J, with a span of 6 bases between the germline ends. The CDR3 covers 13 residues, taking in both the cysteine and the phenylalanine. The DNA shown is the 39-base CDR3, in frame from base 1. Per the germline V gene (reference sequence), SEHNR is the CDR1 and FQNEAQ is the CDR2.

Points the paper makes about the study in general: The amount of clinical and demographic metadata varied by source and participant and was provided uncurated.

Sequencing was carried out using PBMCs or T cells enriched from blood (not recorded which). The receptor comes from a woman under 30 who had recovered from COVID-19. The rearranged chain carries TRBV7-9 and TRBJ2-3, with the D gene not confidently named. This receptor has the CDR3 CASSLPQTDTQYF. The base sequence is TGTGCCAGCAGCTTACCCCAAACAGATACGCAGTATTTT.